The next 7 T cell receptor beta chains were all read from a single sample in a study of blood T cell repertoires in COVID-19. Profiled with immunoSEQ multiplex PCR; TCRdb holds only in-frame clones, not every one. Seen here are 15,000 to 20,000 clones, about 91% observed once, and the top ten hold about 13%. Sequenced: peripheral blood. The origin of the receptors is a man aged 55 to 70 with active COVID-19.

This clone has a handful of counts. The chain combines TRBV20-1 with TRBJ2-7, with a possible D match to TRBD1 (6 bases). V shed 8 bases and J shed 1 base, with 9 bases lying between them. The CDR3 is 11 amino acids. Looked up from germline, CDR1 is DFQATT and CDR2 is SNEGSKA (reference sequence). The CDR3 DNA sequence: TGCAGTCCAGGGGAGTCCTACGAGCAGTACTTC. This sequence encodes CSPGESYEQYF.

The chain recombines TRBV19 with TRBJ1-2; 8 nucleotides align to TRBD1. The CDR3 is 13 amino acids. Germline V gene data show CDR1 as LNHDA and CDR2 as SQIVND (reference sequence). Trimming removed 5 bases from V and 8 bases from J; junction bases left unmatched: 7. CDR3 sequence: CASSDNRGGGYTF. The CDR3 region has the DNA TGTGCCAGTAGTGACAACAGGGGGGGAGGCTACACCTTC. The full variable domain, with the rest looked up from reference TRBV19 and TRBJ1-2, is DGGITQSPKYLFRKEGQNVTLSCEQNLNHDAMYWYRQDPGQGLRLIYYSQIVNDFQKGDIAEGYSVSREKKESFPLTVTSAQKNPTAFYLCASSDNRGGGYTFGSGTRLTVV.

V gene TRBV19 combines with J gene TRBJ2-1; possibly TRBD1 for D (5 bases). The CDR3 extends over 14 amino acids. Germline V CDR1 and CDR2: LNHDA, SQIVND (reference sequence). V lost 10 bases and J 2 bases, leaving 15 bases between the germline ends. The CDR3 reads CATKEGVTYNEQFF. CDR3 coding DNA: TGTGCCACCAAGGAAGGGGTTACCTACAATGAGCAGTTCTTC.

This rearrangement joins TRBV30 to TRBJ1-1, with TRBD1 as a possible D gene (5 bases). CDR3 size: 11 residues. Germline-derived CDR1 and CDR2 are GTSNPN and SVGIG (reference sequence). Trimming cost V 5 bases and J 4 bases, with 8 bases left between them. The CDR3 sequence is CAWQGGTEAFF. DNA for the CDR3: TGTGCCTGGCAGGGTGGCACTGAAGCTTTCTTT.

CDR3 residues: CASSGQGSSNQPQHF. The CDR3 bases are TGTGCCAGCAGCGGACAGGGGAGTAGCAATCAGCCCCAGCATTTT. The chain uses TRBV28 and TRBJ1-5; 9 nucleotides line up with TRBD1. CDR3 length equals 15 residues. The ends lost 6 bases at V and 0 bases at J; junction bases unmatched: 3. Per germline, CDR1 MDHEN and CDR2 SYDVKM.

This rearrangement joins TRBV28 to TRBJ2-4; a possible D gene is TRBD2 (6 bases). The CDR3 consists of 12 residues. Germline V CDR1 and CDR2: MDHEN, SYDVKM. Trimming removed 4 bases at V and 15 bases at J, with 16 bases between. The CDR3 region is CASSSYIAGLYF. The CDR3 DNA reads TGTGCCAGCAGTTCCTACATCGCGGGATTGTACTTC.

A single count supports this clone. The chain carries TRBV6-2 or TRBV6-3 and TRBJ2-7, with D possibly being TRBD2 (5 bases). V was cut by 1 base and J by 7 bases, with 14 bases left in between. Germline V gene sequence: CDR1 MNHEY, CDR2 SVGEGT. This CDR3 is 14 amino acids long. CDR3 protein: CASSYYADRGEQYF. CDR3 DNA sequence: TGTGCCAGCAGTTACTATGCCGACCGGGGAGAGCAGTACTTC.